This TCR beta chain is drawn from a study of blood T cells in healthy people across ages. Germline V gene lookup returns CDR1 ENHRY and CDR2 SYGVKD. This CDR3 has 13 residues. Primed by a sample-barcoded 5' primer and a J-beta primer mix, a second PCR proceeded for about 7 to 11 cycles. All cDNA molecules were each tagged by a template-switch adaptor with 12 random nucleotides. TCRdb re-called the 5' RACE reads through MiXCR, storing one row per CDR3 protein. The table shows under 950,000 distinct CDR3 sequences, with 22% occurring only once. The specimen was blood. The V call is TRBV10-3, the J call TRBJ2-1; weak D call: TRBD1 (6 bases). The J call could be wrong; TRBJ2-7 is a better fit for the DNA end. This receptor was taken from a man aged 65 to 79 in good health. The CDR3 reads CAIRQGRSYEQYF. CDR3 bases: TGTGCCATCAGGCAGGGGCGGTCCTACGAGCAGTACTTC.